What follows are 30 T cell receptor beta chains derived from one specimen sequenced in a study of blood T cell repertoires in COVID-19. Produced via immunoSEQ multiplex PCR; TCRdb's table is partial and in-frame only. The data show fewer than 75,000 clones, around nine tenths seen once. The sample taken for sequencing was peripheral blood. These receptors were collected from a man aged 55 to 69 with acute or convalescent COVID-19.

This clone was observed once. The gene calls are TRBV6-5 and TRBJ2-7; D gene uncertain. Trimming removed 6 bases at V and 0 bases at J, with 9 bases between. The CDR3 totals 13 residues. From germline, CDR1 is MNHEY and CDR2 SVGAGI. The CDR3: CASRLVLSYEQYF. The CDR3 DNA sequence: TGTGCCAGCAGACTCGTCCTCTCCTACGAGCAGTACTTC.

V is TRBV24-1 and J is TRBJ2-5, with TRBD1 as a possible D gene (5 bases). The V end was cut by 1 base, the J end by 5 bases, with 10 bases between. CDR1 and CDR2 (germline): KGHDR, SFDVKD. This CDR3 contains 14 residues. CDR3 region: CATSDLGASETQYF. CDR3 sequence (DNA): TGTGCCACCAGTGATTTAGGGGCTTCGGAGACCCAGTACTTC.

The sample holds one count of this clone. This sequence joins TRBV2 and TRBJ1-1, with D possibly matching TRBD1 (5 bases). V lost 2 bases and J 4 bases, leaving 17 bases between the germline ends. The germline V gene encodes CDR1 SNHLY and CDR2 FYNNEI. The CDR3 has 16 residues. The CDR3 DNA sequence: TGTGCCAGCAGTGAAACTCTGACGGGCAGGGTCACTGAAGCTTTCTTT. Its protein is CASSETLTGRVTEAFF.

DNA for the CDR3: TGCAGTGCTAGAAGAGGAAATGGCTACACCTTC. Translating it yields CSARRGNGYTF. The chain combines TRBV20-1 with TRBJ1-2; D unclear. CDR3 size: 11 residues. The ends were cut back, 2 bases at V and 6 bases at J, with 7 bases in the middle. CDR1 and CDR2 from the germline V gene are DFQATT and SNEGSKA (reference sequence).

This chain joins TRBV4-1 and TRBJ1-1; D is possibly TRBD1 (6 bases). With 0 bases removed from V and 11 bases from J, the gap between germline ends came to 13 bases. Germline CDR1 is MGHRA and CDR2 is YSYEKL. The CDR3 totals 13 residues. The CDR3 protein is CASSQDLNRVAFF. The CDR3 DNA reads as TGCGCCAGCAGCCAAGATTTAAACAGGGTGGCTTTCTTT.

The chain uses TRBV7-8 and TRBJ1-2; a weak D match, TRBD1 (6 bases). CDR1 SGHVS and CDR2 FQNEAQ come from the germline V gene. This CDR3 comprises 16 residues. V was cut by 1 base and J by 1 base, with 13 bases left in between. The CDR3 DNA reads TGTGCCAGCAGCTTAGGGTTAGGGGGTTTTAACTATGGCTACACCTTC. This codes for CASSLGLGGFNYGYTF. The entire variable domain, with the rest obtained from reference TRBV7-8 and TRBJ1-2, is as follows: GAGVSQSPRYKVAKRGQDVALRCDPISGHVSLFWYQQALGQGPEFLTYFQNEAQLDKSGLPSDRFFAERPEGSVSTLKIQRTQQEDSAVYLCASSLGLGGFNYGYTFGSGTRLTVV.

The gene calls are TRBV7-9 and TRBJ1-1; no clear D gene. Trimming left V 5 bases short and J 1 base short, with 11 bases between. CDR1 is SEHNR, CDR2 FQNEAQ, per germline (reference sequence). This CDR3 is built from 14 residues. The CDR3 DNA is TGTGCCAGCAGCGCCGGACTCCCGAACACTGAAGCTTTCTTT. It encodes CASSAGLPNTEAFF.

This chain uses TRBV11-2 with TRBJ1-1, with D uncertain. V was cut by 4 bases and J by 1 base, with 10 bases left in between. The V gene's germline CDR1 is SGHAT and CDR2 FQNNGV. This CDR3 is 14 amino acids long. The chain's CDR3 is CASSWATQNTEAFF. In DNA form, the CDR3 reads TGTGCCAGCAGCTGGGCCACCCAGAACACTGAAGCTTTCTTT.

The chain joins TRBV6-2 or TRBV6-3 to TRBJ1-5; D is unresolved. This CDR3 has 15 amino acids. V lost 2 bases and J 7 bases, leaving 15 bases between the germline ends. Per germline, CDR1 MNHEY and CDR2 SVGEGT. CDR3 bases: TGTGCCAGCAGTTACGATGTCCCGCCCCGGCAGCCCCAGCATTTT. This encodes CASSYDVPPRQPQHF.

V is TRBV10-3 and J is TRBJ2-5, with 7 bases lining up with TRBD1. V was clipped by 5 bases and J by 5 bases; unmatched bases: 5. The CDR3 sequence is 13 residues long. Germline V gene data show CDR1 as ENHRY and CDR2 as SYGVKD. CDR3 loop: CAISTGERETQYF. In DNA, the CDR3 is TGTGCCATCAGTACAGGGGAAAGGGAGACCCAGTACTTC.

CDR3 nucleotides: TGTGCCAGCAGCTTTGGTTGGCGGAACGAGCAGTACTTC. This gives the protein CASSFGWRNEQYF. The V gene is TRBV5-5, the J gene TRBJ2-7; D remains ambiguous. CDR1 is SGHKS, CDR2 YYEKEE, per germline (reference sequence). Trimming took off 2 bases at V and 5 bases at J, with 11 bases between the two ends. This CDR3 comprises 13 residues. The whole variable domain, filled in from reference TRBV5-5 and TRBJ2-7, reads DAGVTQSPTHLIKTRGQQVTLRCSPISGHKSVSWYQQVLGQGPQFIFQYYEKEERGRGNFPDRFSARQFPNYSSELNVNALLLGDSALYLCASSFGWRNEQYFGPGTRLTVT.

The chain has TRBV6-6 and TRBJ1-2; tentatively, D is TRBD1 (6 bases). CDR3 size: 12 residues. The V end lost 5 bases, the J end lost 12 bases, and 16 bases lay between the germline ends. Germline-derived CDR1 and CDR2 are MNHNY and SVGAGI (reference sequence). CDR3 coding DNA: TGTGCCAGCAGTGACAAAGCAAAGGGGGACACCTTC. Translated, it gives CASSDKAKGDTF.

This clone has just a few counts. The chain couples TRBV3-1 (or the pseudogene TRBV3-2) to TRBJ2-5, with TRBD2 as a possible D gene (6 bases). This CDR3 contains 15 residues. The germline gives CDR1 LGHDT, CDR2 YNNKEL (reference sequence). Deletions cut 3 bases from V and 3 bases from J, with 14 bases between. CDR3 sequence (DNA): TGTGCCAGCAGCCACGTTCAAGCGGGTGAAGAGACCCAGTACTTC. Its protein product is CASSHVQAGEETQYF.

The V gene is TRBV6-2 or TRBV6-3, the J gene TRBJ1-6; D gene unclear. This CDR3 spans 12 amino acids. Germline-derived CDR1 and CDR2 are MNHEY and SVGEGT. With 4 bases removed from V and 10 bases from J, the gap between germline ends came to 8 bases. The chain's CDR3 is CASSFSLSPLHF. CDR3 nucleotides: TGTGCCAGCAGTTTTTCACTCTCACCCCTCCACTTT.

The V and J genes are TRBV6-4 and TRBJ2-3, with D possibly being TRBD1 (5 bases). V was pared by 4 bases and J by 0 bases, with 17 bases between. The CDR3 consists of 17 residues. Germline CDR1 is MRHNA and CDR2 is SNTAGT. The CDR3 DNA follows: TGTGCCAGCAGTGTTCAGGGCCTGGAACCTAGCACAGATACGCAGTATTTT. Amino acids: CASSVQGLEPSTDTQYF.

This clone was seen once. The rearrangement uses TRBV6-1 and TRBJ1-2; 8 bases align to TRBD1. The V and J ends lost 2 bases and 4 bases, in that order; junction bases with no gene match: 9. Germline V CDR1 and CDR2: MNHNS, SASEGT. The CDR3 has 16 residues. The CDR3 coding sequence is TGTGCCAGCAGTGAACGGGGACAGGCGACCGTCTATGGCTACACCTTC. It codes for CASSERGQATVYGYTF.

The J gene is TRBJ2-2, the V gene TRBV9; TRBD2 matches 9 bases. Germline CDR1 is SGDLS and CDR2 is YYNGEE. There are 17 residues in the CDR3. The V gene end was trimmed by 4 bases and the J gene end by 0 bases; junction bases not matched to a gene: 7. CDR3 sequence: CASSFSSGATNTGELFF. As DNA, the CDR3 is TGTGCCAGCAGCTTTTCTAGCGGGGCCACGAACACCGGGGAGCTGTTTTTT.

A single count supports this clone. The rearrangement uses TRBV11-3 and TRBJ1-2; the D gene is possibly TRBD1 (6 bases). V was shortened by 2 bases and J by 4 bases, with 20 bases between the two germline ends. Germline V CDR1 and CDR2: SGHNT, YENEEA. This CDR3 has 17 residues. The chain's CDR3 is CASSLIPRKGDIYGYTF. CDR3 sequence (DNA): TGTGCCAGCAGCTTAATCCCCAGAAAGGGGGATATCTATGGCTACACCTTC.

The V gene is TRBV7-2, the J gene TRBJ2-1; D remains ambiguous. V dropped 3 bases and J dropped 0 bases, with 9 bases sitting between them. This CDR3 comprises 15 residues. The germline CDR1 and CDR2 sequences are SGHTA and FQGNSA. CDR3 in amino acids: CASSFDIGSYNEQFF. The CDR3 region has the DNA TGTGCCAGCAGCTTTGACATCGGCTCCTACAATGAGCAGTTCTTC.

The chain has TRBV5-1 and TRBJ2-2, with D possibly being TRBD2 (5 bases). The V end lost 4 bases, the J end lost 7 bases, and 14 bases lay between the germline ends. The CDR3 has 14 amino acids. The germline gives CDR1 SGHRS, CDR2 YFSETQ. CDR3 DNA: TGCGCCAGCAGCGTCTCCACGGGGAGCGGGGAGCTGTTTTTT. Its translation: CASSVSTGSGELFF.

The chain combines TRBV19 with TRBJ1-1, with a weak D call TRBD1 (5 bases). The CDR3 consists of 14 residues. Germline V gives CDR1 LNHDA, CDR2 SQIVND (reference sequence). V was trimmed by 3 bases and J by 2 bases, leaving 10 bases between them. In nucleotides, the CDR3 is TGTGCCAGTAGTATTGGCAGGGCAAACACTGAAGCTTTCTTT. This gives the protein CASSIGRANTEAFF.

The chain joins TRBV3-1 (or the pseudogene TRBV3-2) to TRBJ1-3; D remains unclear. The CDR3 spans 14 residues. From germline, CDR1 is LGHDT and CDR2 YNNKEL (reference sequence). Between the trimmed V and J ends, which lost 2 bases and 0 bases, there was a span of 5 bases. The CDR3 DNA is TGTGCCAGCAGCCAACTAAGCTCTGGAAACACCATATATTTT. Translation gives CASSQLSSGNTIYF.

This rearrangement joins TRBV3-1 (or the pseudogene TRBV3-2) to TRBJ1-1, with D perhaps matching TRBD1 (5 bases). Germline-derived CDR1 and CDR2 are LGHDT and YNNKEL (reference sequence). Deletions cut 1 base from V and 4 bases from J, with 10 bases between. The CDR3 is 14 amino acids. CDR3 DNA: TGTGCCAGCAGCCAAGGGCGGCAGGGCACTGAAGCTTTCTTT. Translating gives CASSQGRQGTEAFF.

The rearrangement joins TRBV7-9 to TRBJ1-5; TRBD1 aligns across 8 bases. V lost 5 bases and J lost 9; bases outside the gene matches: 3. Germline V CDR1 and CDR2: SEHNR, FQNEAQ (reference sequence). CDR3 length: 12 residues. The CDR3 coding sequence is TGTGCCAGCAGCCTAGGACAGGGGCCCCAGCATTTT. This sequence encodes CASSLGQGPQHF.

The chain is built from TRBV18 and TRBJ2-7; D might be TRBD1 (6 bases). The CDR3 is 15 amino acids. V was trimmed by 1 base and J by 2 bases, leaving 12 bases between them. Germline V gives CDR1 KGHSH, CDR2 LQKENI. DNA for the CDR3: TGTGCCAGCTCACCACAGCAGGGGTTGGCCTACGAGCAGTACTTC. This sequence encodes CASSPQQGLAYEQYF. Supplemented by reference TRBV18 and TRBJ2-7, the full variable domain reads NAGVMQNPRHLVRRRGQEARLRCSPMKGHSHVYWYRQLPEEGLKFMVYLQKENIIDESGMPKERFSAEFPKEGPSILRIQQVVRGDSAAYFCASSPQQGLAYEQYFGPGTRLTVT.

This chain links TRBV6-4 with TRBJ1-2, with 10 bases matching TRBD1. With 5 bases clipped from V and 3 bases from J, the junction kept 3 bases outside the gene matches. This CDR3 has 14 residues. CDR1 MRHNA and CDR2 SNTAGT come from the germline V gene. The CDR3 DNA reads TGTGCCAGCAGTTCGACAGGGGGCGACTATGGCTACACCTTC. It translates to CASSSTGGDYGYTF.

The genes are TRBV19 and TRBJ1-1, with TRBD1 identical over 9 bases. Per germline, CDR1 LNHDA and CDR2 SQIVND (reference sequence). Trimming took 5 bases from V and 9 from J; bases not matched to a gene: 4. This CDR3 has 12 amino acids. The CDR3, as DNA: TGTGCCAGTAGTGCTACAGGGGGCCAAGCTTTCTTT. Translating gives CASSATGGQAFF.

This clone appeared once. CDR3 loop: CASSIAGREVKQPQHF. CDR3 DNA: TGTGCCAGTAGTATCGCAGGGCGCGAGGTCAAACAGCCCCAGCATTTT. V is TRBV19 and J is TRBJ1-5; D perhaps matches TRBD1 (5 bases). There are 16 residues in the CDR3. V was pared by 3 bases and J by 7 bases, with 19 bases between. The germline gives CDR1 LNHDA, CDR2 SQIVND (reference sequence).

The chain links TRBV7-3 to TRBJ2-1; the D gene is possibly TRBD1 (5 bases). The CDR3 is 14 amino acids. The V end lost 4 bases, the J end lost 2 bases, and 9 bases lay between the germline ends. In germline, CDR1 is SGHTA, CDR2 FQGTGA. CDR3 in amino acids: CASSSAGTYNEQFF. CDR3 DNA sequence: TGTGCCAGCAGCTCCGCAGGGACCTACAATGAGCAGTTCTTC. The full variable domain, in which reference TRBV7-3 and TRBJ2-1 provide the parts outside the CDR3, is GAGVSQTPSNKVTEKGKYVELRCDPISGHTALYWYRQSLGQGPEFLIYFQGTGAADDSGLPNDRFFAVRPEGSVSTLKIQRTERGDSAVYLCASSSAGTYNEQFFGPGTRLTVL.

CDR3 nucleotides: TGTGCCAGCAGTGAAGGGGCGTTTTTCGGGAGCGCTGAAGCTTTCTTT. This sequence encodes CASSEGAFFGSAEAFF. The V gene is TRBV2, the J gene TRBJ1-1, with D hard to call. Germline loops: CDR1 SNHLY, CDR2 FYNNEI. V shed 1 base and J shed 6 bases, with 18 bases lying between them. The CDR3 covers 16 residues.